This T cell receptor beta chain was captured by sequencing in a study of shared clonotypes between healthy human individuals. The wider study: Donors had three CD4 naive, three CD4 memory, two CD8 naive and one CD8 memory plate apiece. Broader study findings: Generation probability values for non-shared clonotypes were lower than those for clonotypes shared by all four donors. Clonotype sharing among donors was expected to depend on sequencing depth.

Note on this clone: Its target is unknown. This sample includes further DNA sequences coding for the same CDR3.

Data came from immunoSEQ multiplex PCR; TCRdb stores just in-frame clones and leaves some out. The sample lists approximately 2.3 million clones, over 90% seen once, with 0.3% to 0.4% in the top ten. Trimming shortened V by 3 bases and J by 1 base, and 8 bases separated the two germline ends. The CDR3 spans 13 residues. Germline assignment: CDR1 SQVTM and CDR2 ANQGSEA. The sample comprised naive CD4+ T cells from PBMCs. The sample's subset: CD45RA+ positively selected. This sequence was found in a man between 18 and 29 years old in good health. Some clones in this sample may be carry-over from other donors' samples. V is TRBV29-1 and J is TRBJ2-3; D possibly corresponds to TRBD2 (5 bases). Written as DNA, the CDR3 is TGCAGCGTTGAGGCCGGGGGCACAGATACGCAGTATTTT. This encodes CSVEAGGTDTQYF.